This T cell receptor (beta chain) was found in a study of blood T cell repertoires in COVID-19. Germline CDR1 SGHDT, CDR2 YYEEEE. CDR3 length: 17 residues. Trimming removed 6 bases from V and 7 bases from J; junction bases left unmatched: 19. As processed by the authors: Estimation of nucleated cell counts relied on the amplification of reference gene primers. This table comes from immunoSEQ multiplex PCR, and its TCRdb copy is limited to in-frame clones, with some not included. V and J calls and clone size are as listed in that table; D and trimming were resolved from the DNA. This table has about 140,000 clones, about 79% appearing once.

J is TRBJ2-7 and V is TRBV5-6; the match to TRBD1 covers 10 bases. The clonotype comes from a man between 60 and 75 years old with active or convalescent COVID-19. What was sequenced was peripheral blood. CDR3 region: CASTKTGFGTGDPEQYF. The CDR3 DNA sequence: TGTGCCAGCACCAAAACCGGGTTTGGGACAGGGGACCCTGAGCAGTACTTC.